One sample yielded the 23 T cell receptor beta chains listed below, sequenced in a study of lymphopenia after photon versus proton radiotherapy. Repertoires were generated with immunoSEQ multiplex PCR, while TCRdb's copy carries only in-frame clones and drops some. The repertoire consists of around 150,000 clones, with less than 90% occurring once and the leading ten covering approximately 4.7%. Sample: peripheral blood, taken from a patient treated with photon-based radiotherapy. The receptor set was obtained from a man in his fifties or sixties with gastric cancer.

This clone was found a few times. The chain has TRBV30 and TRBJ2-7; D gene uncertain. Between the trimmed V and J ends, which lost 0 bases and 3 bases, there was a span of 6 bases. Per the germline V gene, CDR1 is GTSNPN and CDR2 is SVGIG (reference sequence). CDR3 size: 12 residues. CDR3 sequence reads: CAWSVQFYEQYF. The CDR3 bases are TGTGCCTGGAGTGTTCAGTTCTACGAGCAGTACTTC.

The V call is TRBV29-1, the J call TRBJ2-5; possible D gene TRBD2, 5 bases. Germline CDR1 SQVTM, CDR2 ANQGSEA. The germline V and J ends were trimmed by 6 bases and 3 bases, with 11 bases remaining between them. CDR3 length: 12 residues. The CDR3 reads CSVAGNEETQYF. CDR3 bases: TGCAGCGTGGCCGGGAACGAAGAGACCCAGTACTTC.

The CDR3 loop reads CARQDRGGNIQYF. CDR3 DNA: TGTGCCAGACAAGACAGGGGGGGAAACATTCAGTACTTC. The chain uses TRBV27 and TRBJ2-4; 9 bases map to TRBD1. Germline V gives CDR1 MNHEY, CDR2 SMNVEV (reference sequence). This CDR3 has 13 residues. V lost 9 bases, J lost 6 bases, and 6 bases stayed unmatched.

This chain links TRBV27 with TRBJ1-4; D is possibly TRBD1 (6 bases). With 2 bases removed from V and 8 bases from J, the gap between germline ends came to 15 bases. The CDR3 has 15 amino acids. CDR1 is MNHEY and CDR2 is SMNVEV in the germline V gene (reference sequence). CDR3 in DNA: TGTGCCAGCAGTTTAAGGTACAGGGCACGGGAAAAACTGTTTTTT. This sequence encodes CASSLRYRAREKLFF.

The rearrangement joins TRBV19 to TRBJ1-2; the D is unclear. Germline values: CDR1 LNHDA, CDR2 SQIVND (reference sequence). Trimming cost V 8 bases and J 7 bases, with 23 bases left between them. CDR3 size: 15 residues. CDR3 protein: CASGRVVGSSGGYTF. CDR3 nucleotides: TGTGCCAGTGGTCGGGTAGTGGGGTCGTCGGGTGGCTACACCTTC. Together with reference TRBV19 and TRBJ1-2, the CDR3 gives the full variable domain: DGGITQSPKYLFRKEGQNVTLSCEQNLNHDAMYWYRQDPGQGLRLIYYSQIVNDFQKGDIAEGYSVSREKKESFPLTVTSAQKNPTAFYLCASGRVVGSSGGYTFGSGTRLTVV.

The CDR3 region is CATSRDNGATNEKLFF. The DNA for the CDR3 is TGTGCCACCAGCAGAGATAATGGTGCAACTAATGAAAAACTGTTTTTT. J is TRBJ1-4 and V is TRBV15; D call uncertain. The CDR3 consists of 16 residues. V lost 0 bases and J lost 0, with 8 bases in between. Germline values: CDR1 LNHNV, CDR2 YYDKDF (reference sequence).

In its sample, this clone was seen a few times. The chain links TRBV30 to TRBJ2-7; no firm D call. This CDR3 is built from 13 residues. Trimming took off 0 bases at V and 6 bases at J, with 12 bases between the two ends. Per germline, CDR1 GTSNPN and CDR2 SVGIG (reference sequence). The CDR3 DNA is TGTGCCTGGAGTGTGGCTCCCACCAGCGAGCAGTACTTC. Its translation is CAWSVAPTSEQYF.

This sequence joins TRBV28 and TRBJ1-1; a possible D gene is TRBD1 (6 bases). CDR3 length: 16 amino acids. V was cut by 9 bases and J by 0 bases, with 20 bases left in between. Germline CDR1 is MDHEN and CDR2 is SYDVKM. CDR3 region: CASARRTGIMNTEAFF. Here the CDR3 DNA reads TGTGCCAGTGCCCGCCGAACAGGGATCATGAACACTGAAGCTTTCTTT.

This chain joins TRBV5-6 and TRBJ2-1, with 9 bases identical to TRBD1. Germline trimming cut 6 bases from V and 6 bases from J; bases unmatched to any gene: 7. This CDR3 spans 14 amino acids. CDR1 SGHDT and CDR2 YYEEEE come from the germline V gene. The CDR3 DNA reads as TGTGCCAGCAACTCCGGGACAGGGTTCAATGAGCAGTTCTTC. Translation: CASNSGTGFNEQFF.

This clone appeared a few times. J is TRBJ1-5 and V is TRBV5-6; a weak D match, TRBD1 (5 bases). The CDR3 spans 15 residues. Germline CDR1 SGHDT, CDR2 YYEEEE. The V end lost 0 bases, the J end lost 8 bases, and 15 bases lay between the germline ends. The CDR3 spells CASSLAAGGFEPQHF. The CDR3 DNA reads TGTGCCAGCAGCTTGGCCGCGGGGGGATTTGAGCCCCAGCATTTT.

The rearrangement joins TRBV10-1 to TRBJ2-1; TRBD2 matches at 9 bases. Trimming removed 3 bases from V and 5 bases from J; junction bases left unmatched: 11. The CDR3 length is 17 residues. The germline gives CDR1 WNHNN, CDR2 SYGVQD (reference sequence). CDR3 DNA sequence: TGCGCCAGCAGTGATTGGGCTAGCGGGGCCCCTAACAATGAGCAGTTCTTC. Its translation: CASSDWASGAPNNEQFF.

This clone was counted a single time. The chain joins TRBV7-9 to TRBJ1-2; 7 bases fit TRBD1. The CDR3 is 13 residues long. V was pared by 5 bases and J by 4 bases, with 4 bases of the junction left unmatched. The germline gives CDR1 SEHNR, CDR2 FQNEAQ (reference sequence). The CDR3, as DNA: TGTGCCAGCAGCCCGGGACAGACCTATGGCTACACCTTC. This encodes CASSPGQTYGYTF.

The gene calls are TRBV28 and TRBJ2-7; 7 bases line up with TRBD2. This CDR3 is 15 amino acids long. Germline values: CDR1 MDHEN, CDR2 SYDVKM. J was trimmed by 4 bases and V by 6 bases; bases with no gene match: 12. CDR3: CASRGEAGVRYEQYF. The CDR3 coding sequence is TGTGCCAGCAGAGGAGAGGCGGGAGTAAGGTACGAGCAGTACTTC.

The chain employs TRBV7-6 and TRBJ1-1, with D unclear. This CDR3 has 15 residues. CDR1 is SGHVS, CDR2 FNYEAQ, per germline. V was cut by 2 bases and J by 1 base, with 11 bases left in between. The DNA for the CDR3 is TGTGCCAGCAGCTTATTGCAGGCTGAGAACACTGAAGCTTTCTTT. It encodes CASSLLQAENTEAFF.

This chain uses TRBV18 with TRBJ2-5, with TRBD2 identical over 10 bases. V trimming: 1 base; J trimming: 5 bases; junction bases outside the gene matches: 1. The CDR3 sequence is 14 residues long. From germline, CDR1 is KGHSH and CDR2 LQKENI. CDR3 sequence (DNA): TGTGCCAGCTCACCACAAGCGGGAGGGGAGACCCAGTACTTC. This gives the protein CASSPQAGGETQYF. The entire variable domain, with the rest obtained from reference TRBV18 and TRBJ2-5, is as follows: NAGVMQNPRHLVRRRGQEARLRCSPMKGHSHVYWYRQLPEEGLKFMVYLQKENIIDESGMPKERFSAEFPKEGPSILRIQQVVRGDSAAYFCASSPQAGGETQYFGPGTRLLVL.

CDR3 coding DNA: TGTGCCAGCAGCTGGGGACACCAGTCAAGGGGCTACACCTTC. Residues: CASSWGHQSRGYTF. This sequence joins TRBV7-8 and TRBJ1-2; TRBD1 might be the D (6 bases). Germline V gene data show CDR1 as SGHVS and CDR2 as FQNEAQ. The CDR3 sequence is 14 residues long. V was cut by 4 bases and J by 8 bases, with 17 bases left in between.

This clone was counted between two and nine times. CDR3 coding DNA: TGTGCCAGTAGCCTAGGAAGGGACCCCGAGCAGCCCCAGCATTTT. It translates to CASSLGRDPEQPQHF. The V gene is TRBV19, the J gene TRBJ1-5; TRBD1 might be the D (5 bases). Germline V gives CDR1 LNHDA, CDR2 SQIVND (reference sequence). V lost 6 bases to trimming and J lost 7 bases, with 19 bases between them. The CDR3 runs 15 residues.

The rearrangement links TRBV5-4 to TRBJ2-1; 10 bases agree with TRBD2. V lost 5 bases to trimming and J lost 4 bases; unmatched junction nucleotides: 3. This CDR3 is 14 amino acids long. Looked up from germline, CDR1 is SGHNT and CDR2 is YYREEE (reference sequence). This chain's CDR3 is CASRGTSEYNEQFF. CDR3 sequence (DNA): TGTGCCAGCAGGGGGACTAGCGAGTACAATGAGCAGTTCTTC.

The chain couples TRBV6-1 to TRBJ1-5; D unclear. CDR3 size: 14 residues. The V gene lost 0 bases and the J gene lost 8 bases, with 11 bases spanning the gap. The germline gives CDR1 MNHNS, CDR2 SASEGT. CDR3 bases: TGTGCCAGCAGTGAAGCCCCTATCTTGAAGCCCCAGCATTTT. Translated, it gives CASSEAPILKPQHF.

The CDR3: CASSLGATYEQYF. CDR3 nucleotides: TGTGCCAGCAGCTTAGGGGCCACCTACGAGCAGTACTTC. This chain connects TRBV11-1 to TRBJ2-7; D is unclear. CDR3 size: 13 residues. Germline CDR1 reads SGHAT; CDR2 reads FQDESV (reference sequence). V dropped 1 base and J dropped 2 bases, with 6 bases sitting between them.

The sample holds a few counts of this clone. The chain employs TRBV19 and TRBJ1-2; the match to TRBD1 covers 8 bases. The V gene end was trimmed by 7 bases and the J gene end by 2 bases; junction bases not matched to a gene: 9. Germline lookup yields CDR1 LNHDA and CDR2 SQIVND (reference sequence). The CDR3 sequence is 15 residues long. The chain's CDR3 is CASTLGTGPNYGYTF. CDR3 coding DNA: TGTGCCAGTACCCTCGGGACAGGCCCAAACTATGGCTACACCTTC.

As to this clone: Other DNA sequences in the sample encode the same CDR3. CDR3 nucleotide sequence: TGTGCCAGCAGTTCGGACACTGAAGCTTTCTTT. This codes for CASSSDTEAFF. This chain joins TRBV6-5 and TRBJ1-1, with D uncertain. The germline V gene has CDR1 MNHEY and CDR2 SVGAGI. V was clipped by 4 bases and J by 3 bases, with 3 bases between them. There are 11 residues in the CDR3.

This chain joins TRBV5-1 and TRBJ1-4; maybe TRBD1 (5 bases). Trimming took 7 bases from V and 3 from J, leaving 19 bases between them. Germline V gives CDR1 SGHRS, CDR2 YFSETQ. The CDR3 totals 16 residues. CDR3 loop: CASGLQGMGANEKLFF. DNA for the CDR3: TGCGCCAGCGGGCTTCAGGGAATGGGGGCTAATGAAAAACTGTTTTTT.